This entry lists 17 T cell receptor beta chains sequenced from one sample in a study of blood T cell repertoires in COVID-19. Measured with immunoSEQ multiplex PCR; TCRdb has only the in-frame clones, and not every one. The sample records roughly 330,000 clones, roughly 90% being singletons. Source material: peripheral blood. The receptors stem from a man aged 18 to 30 who had recovered from COVID-19.

The V and J genes are TRBV28 and TRBJ2-3; D not resolved. Between the trimmed V and J ends, which lost 6 bases and 4 bases, there was a span of 11 bases. Germline V gene data show CDR1 as MDHEN and CDR2 as SYDVKM. The CDR3 has 13 residues. CDR3 coding DNA: TGTGCCAGCAGGCCAGGCTTATCAGATACGCAGTATTTT. Its protein product is CASRPGLSDTQYF.

The chain uses TRBV11-3 and TRBJ2-1; D might be TRBD1 (5 bases). The CDR3 totals 16 residues. V was shortened by 0 bases and J by 4 bases, with 13 bases between the two germline ends. CDR1 is SGHNT, CDR2 YENEEA, per germline. The CDR3 DNA sequence: TGTGCCAGCAGCTTAGATAGCCAGGGCCCATACAATGAGCAGTTCTTC. This sequence encodes CASSLDSQGPYNEQFF.

The chain combines TRBV5-1 with TRBJ2-1; 9 nucleotides agree with TRBD2. Unmatched junction bases numbered 3, after V lost 2 bases and J lost 3 bases. CDR1 is SGHRS and CDR2 is YFSETQ in the germline V gene. The CDR3 spans 15 residues. CDR3: CASSLTSGYYNEQFF. CDR3 in DNA: TGCGCCAGCAGCTTAACTAGCGGGTACTACAATGAGCAGTTCTTC.

V and J are TRBV6-5 and TRBJ1-1, with TRBD1 identical over 9 bases. V was pared by 4 bases and J by 0 bases, with 3 bases of the junction left unmatched. Germline lookup yields CDR1 MNHEY and CDR2 SVGAGI. CDR3 size: 15 residues. The CDR3 DNA reads as TGTGCCAGCAGTTGGGACAGGGTAATGAACACTGAAGCTTTCTTT. Amino acids: CASSWDRVMNTEAFF.

The gene calls are TRBV29-1 and TRBJ2-5; 12 nucleotides line up with TRBD2. Losses at the gene ends were 6 bases for V and 2 bases for J; bases not matched to a gene: 7. The germline gives CDR1 SQVTM, CDR2 ANQGSEA. The CDR3 covers 15 residues. The CDR3 DNA reads as TGCAGCGTCAACCTAGCGGGGGGGCCTCAAGAGACCCAGTACTTC. Its translation is CSVNLAGGPQETQYF. The full variable domain, in which reference TRBV29-1 and TRBJ2-5 provide the parts outside the CDR3, is SAVISQKPSRDICQRGTSLTIQCQVDSQVTMMFWYRQQPGQSLTLIATANQGSEATYESGFVIDKFPISRPNLTFSTLTVSNMSPEDSSIYLCSVNLAGGPQETQYFGPGTRLLVL.

V and J are TRBV3-1 (or the pseudogene TRBV3-2) and TRBJ2-7, with 8 bases lining up with TRBD1. The germline CDR1 and CDR2 sequences are LGHDT and YNNKEL (reference sequence). The J segment lost 3 bases and the V segment lost 1 base, leaving 11 bases of the junction unmatched. The CDR3 extends over 17 amino acids. DNA for the CDR3: TGTGCCAGCAGCCAAGCCTTCGGACAGGGAAGTCTCTACGAGCAGTACTTC. Its protein is CASSQAFGQGSLYEQYF.

This chain links TRBV6-5 with TRBJ1-1; D might be TRBD1 (5 bases). The ends were cut back, 7 bases at V and 3 bases at J, with 18 bases in the middle. This CDR3 contains 15 residues. CDR1 is MNHEY and CDR2 is SVGAGI in the germline V gene. The CDR3 DNA is TGTGCCAGCACTTCAAGGGGCTACGGGTACACTGAAGCTTTCTTT. Its protein product is CASTSRGYGYTEAFF.

V and J are TRBV5-1 and TRBJ2-5; D is possibly TRBD1 (6 bases). V lost 3 bases and J lost 4, with 7 bases in between. Germline CDR1 reads SGHRS; CDR2 reads YFSETQ. This CDR3 contains 12 residues. The CDR3 spells CASSSDRETQYF. The CDR3 DNA reads as TGCGCCAGCAGCTCGGACAGAGAGACCCAGTACTTC.

For this clone: Germline is not matched at one junction end, which may reflect a read error. The chain joins TRBV11-2 to TRBJ2-7, with D possibly matching TRBD2 (5 bases). CDR1 is SGHAT and CDR2 is FQNNGV in the germline V gene. The CDR3 totals 13 residues. This CDR3 is CASSLGPSYGQYF. In DNA form, the CDR3 reads TGTGCCAGCAGCTTAGGTCCTAGCTACGGGCAGTACTTC. Together with reference TRBV11-2 and TRBJ2-7, the CDR3 gives the full variable domain: EAGVAQSPRYKIIEKRQSVAFWCNPISGHATLYWYQQILGQGPKLLIQFQNNGVVDDSQLPKDRFSAERLKGVDSTLKIQPAKLEDSAVYLCASSLGPSYGQYFGPGTRLTVT.

The chain combines TRBV11-3 with TRBJ2-5; the match to TRBD1 covers 7 bases. The CDR3 runs to 14 residues. Germline V gene sequence: CDR1 SGHNT, CDR2 YENEEA. The V gene end was trimmed by 1 base and the J gene end by 2 bases; junction bases not matched to a gene: 1. The CDR3: CASSLGGQQETQYF. The CDR3, as DNA: TGTGCCAGCAGCTTAGGGGGACAGCAAGAGACCCAGTACTTC.

This clone was recorded a few times. The chain uses TRBV19 and TRBJ1-2, with 7 bases that match TRBD1. V trimming: 6 bases; J trimming: 4 bases; junction bases outside the gene matches: 5. Germline CDR1 LNHDA, CDR2 SQIVND (reference sequence). The CDR3 has 13 amino acids. The CDR3 protein is CASRRDRVYGYTF. The CDR3 coding sequence is TGTGCCAGTAGAAGGGACAGAGTCTATGGCTACACCTTC.

The genes are TRBV12-3 or TRBV12-4 and TRBJ2-2, with a tentative D call TRBD1 (6 bases). This CDR3 is built from 13 residues. V was clipped by 1 base and J by 6 bases, with 6 bases between them. This CDR3 reads CASSLGTAGELFF. CDR3 bases: TGTGCCAGCAGTTTAGGGACAGCCGGGGAGCTGTTTTTT.

The rearrangement links TRBV19 to TRBJ1-1; no reliable D call. Looked up from germline, CDR1 is LNHDA and CDR2 is SQIVND (reference sequence). Trimming stripped 7 bases from V and 1 base from J, with 4 bases between. This CDR3 spans 11 amino acids. The CDR3 DNA is TGTGCCAGTACAGGGAACACTGAAGCTTTCTTT. It yields the protein CASTGNTEAFF.

The J gene is TRBJ2-3, the V gene TRBV10-2; 8 bases line up with TRBD2. CDR1 and CDR2 (germline): WSHSY, SAAADI. There are 18 residues in the CDR3. The junction had 14 bases not matched to a gene; V was cut back by 4 bases and J by 2 bases. The CDR3 is CASSGPPGRAGVTDTQYF. Here the CDR3 DNA reads TGCGCCAGCAGTGGGCCCCCCGGTCGAGCGGGAGTCACAGATACGCAGTATTTT.

This chain uses TRBV18 with TRBJ2-7, with 9 positions matching TRBD1. The CDR3 is made up of 16 amino acids. After removal of 1 base from V and 0 bases from J, the junction contained 4 bases not matched to a gene. Germline V gives CDR1 KGHSH, CDR2 LQKENI. The CDR3 DNA reads as TGTGCCAGCTCACCACTGACAGGGGGTAGCTCCTACGAGCAGTACTTC. Translated, it gives CASSPLTGGSSYEQYF.

J is TRBJ2-3 and V is TRBV7-9, with 9 bases aligning to TRBD1. The CDR3 totals 16 residues. The V gene's germline CDR1 is SEHNR and CDR2 FQNEAQ (reference sequence). V lost 5 bases, J lost 5 bases, and 11 bases stayed unmatched. The CDR3 sequence: CASSTRDRVSLDTQYF. In nucleotides, the CDR3 is TGTGCCAGCAGCACCCGGGACAGGGTTTCACTAGATACGCAGTATTTT. The whole variable domain, filled in from reference TRBV7-9 and TRBJ2-3, reads DTGVSQNPRHKITKRGQNVTFRCDPISEHNRLYWYRQTLGQGPEFLTYFQNEAQLEKSRLLSDRFSAERPKGSFSTLEIQRTEQGDSAMYLCASSTRDRVSLDTQYFGPGTRLTVL.

The CDR3 loop reads CASSSGWGNTEAFF. The DNA for the CDR3 is TGTGCCAGCAGTTCGGGGTGGGGGAACACTGAAGCTTTCTTT. The chain employs TRBV5-4 and TRBJ1-1; D not certain. Trimming shortened V by 5 bases and J by 1 base, and 12 bases separated the two germline ends. Germline-derived CDR1 and CDR2 are SGHNT and YYREEE (reference sequence). The CDR3 spans 14 residues.